A single sample is the source of the 32 T cell receptor beta chains below, sequenced in a study of T cell responses to AZD1222 COVID-19 vaccine. TCRdb's copy holds only in-frame clones and misses some; the assay was immunoSEQ multiplex PCR. Of 210,000 or so clones in the sample, around 94% were seen once. The specimen comprised peripheral blood, sampled 28 days after the second dose of the MenACWY control vaccine. All receptors derive from an adult who received the MenACWY meningococcal vaccine as a control.

The chain is built from TRBV28 and TRBJ2-5; 11 bases agree with TRBD1. Looked up from germline, CDR1 is MDHEN and CDR2 is SYDVKM. J lost 5 bases, V lost 4 bases, and 6 bases had no gene match. The CDR3 totals 15 residues. Written as DNA, the CDR3 is TGTGCCAGCAGTTACACAGGGACAGGGGGTGAGACCCAGTACTTC. Protein sequence: CASSYTGTGGETQYF.

This rearrangement joins TRBV21-1 to TRBJ1-5. TRBV21-1 has pseudogene status. This CDR3 is built from 16 residues. DNA for the CDR3: TGTGCCAGCCCCAGACGGGGGGCTGGTAGCAATCAGCCCCAGCATTTT. Protein sequence: CASPRRGAGSNQPQHF.

This clone was counted between two and nine times. The chain recombines TRBV4-3 with TRBJ1-1, with D possibly being TRBD1 (5 bases). V was pared by 0 bases and J by 4 bases, with 12 bases between. Looked up from germline, CDR1 is LGHNA and CDR2 is YSLEER. This CDR3 has 15 amino acids. The chain's CDR3 is CASSQDLVRGTEAFF. The CDR3 DNA sequence: TGCGCCAGCAGCCAAGATCTGGTTAGGGGCACTGAAGCTTTCTTT.

The chain is built from TRBV28 and TRBJ1-1; D might be TRBD1 (6 bases). CDR1 and CDR2 (germline): MDHEN, SYDVKM. Trimming pared 2 bases from V and 4 bases from J, leaving 14 bases between. The CDR3 length is 15 residues. The CDR3 region is CASSLQTGFTTEAFF. The CDR3 DNA follows: TGTGCCAGCAGTTTACAAACAGGGTTCACCACTGAAGCTTTCTTT.

The chain couples TRBV27 to TRBJ2-7, with TRBD1 matching 11 bases. Germline lookup yields CDR1 MNHEY and CDR2 SMNVEV (reference sequence). This CDR3 is built from 14 residues. Trimming cost V 5 bases and J 2 bases; bases outside gene matches: 2. CDR3 DNA: TGTGCCAGCAGTGCGGGACAGGGGGCCTACGAGCAGTACTTC. Its protein product is CASSAGQGAYEQYF.

The chain uses TRBV19 and TRBJ1-5; a weak D match, TRBD1 (6 bases). Germline loops: CDR1 LNHDA, CDR2 SQIVND (reference sequence). Between the trimmed V and J ends, which lost 7 bases and 3 bases, there was a span of 16 bases. This CDR3 is built from 15 residues. CDR3 in amino acids: CASMIGRGLNQPQHF. CDR3 sequence (DNA): TGTGCCAGTATGATCGGCAGGGGCCTCAATCAGCCCCAGCATTTT.

The chain couples TRBV6-5 to TRBJ2-1; D remains ambiguous. This CDR3 has 15 residues. With 6 bases removed from V and 0 bases from J, the gap between germline ends came to 12 bases. CDR1 MNHEY and CDR2 SVGAGI come from the germline V gene. In DNA, the CDR3 is TGTGCCAGCAGCATAGCCCCGAGCTCCTACAATGAGCAGTTCTTC. Translation gives CASSIAPSSYNEQFF.

The CDR3 protein is CASSYRTNTEAFF. The DNA for the CDR3 is TGTGCCAGCAGTTACAGAACGAACACTGAAGCTTTCTTT. The chain carries TRBV6-2 or TRBV6-3 and TRBJ1-1, with D hard to call. The CDR3 spans 13 residues. V lost 2 bases and J lost 1, with 5 bases in between. Germline V gene lookup returns CDR1 MNHEY and CDR2 SVGEGT.

The chain employs TRBV7-2 and TRBJ1-2, with 10 bases fitting TRBD1. The germline CDR1 and CDR2 sequences are SGHTA and FQGNSA. CDR3 length equals 15 residues. The junction had 10 bases not matched to a gene; V was cut back by 5 bases and J by 7 bases. The CDR3 loop reads CASSPRQGAWGGYTF. The DNA for the CDR3 is TGTGCCAGCAGCCCGAGACAGGGGGCATGGGGTGGCTACACCTTC.

The V call is TRBV12-3 or TRBV12-4, the J call TRBJ1-2, with D unclear. CDR3 length equals 13 residues. The V end was cut by 3 bases, the J end by 4 bases, with 9 bases between. CDR3 DNA: TGTGCCAGCAGTTTTACCGGGGTCTATGGCTACACCTTC. Encoded protein: CASSFTGVYGYTF.

J is TRBJ1-2 and V is TRBV6-5, with no clear D. Germline values: CDR1 MNHEY, CDR2 SVGAGI. The CDR3 consists of 14 residues. The V end was cut by 7 bases, the J end by 8 bases, with 20 bases between. The CDR3 DNA follows: TGTGCCAGCACCCCTGAAACCGAGGGAGGCGGCTACACCTTC. It encodes CASTPETEGGGYTF.

The CDR3 DNA follows: TGTGCCAGCAGTAGAATAGGGACAGGGGGCTCAATAGCCCAGCATTTT. This codes for CASSRIGTGGSIAQHF. The V call is TRBV27, the J call TRBJ1-5; 12 nucleotides line up with TRBD1. The ends lost 5 bases at V and 11 bases at J; junction bases unmatched: 13. CDR3 length equals 16 residues. The V gene's germline CDR1 is MNHEY and CDR2 SMNVEV (reference sequence).

The V call is TRBV28, the J call TRBJ1-5; no clear D. With 6 bases removed from V and 0 bases from J, the gap between germline ends came to 9 bases. Germline CDR1 reads MDHEN; CDR2 reads SYDVKM. CDR3 length: 14 residues. The CDR3 sequence: CASRGTRSNQPQHF. Written as DNA, the CDR3 is TGTGCCAGCAGGGGAACTCGTAGCAATCAGCCCCAGCATTTT.

V usage is TRBV10-3 and J usage is TRBJ2-3; D not certain. CDR3 length: 13 residues. The germline CDR1 and CDR2 sequences are ENHRY and SYGVKD. V dropped 4 bases and J dropped 2 bases, with 7 bases sitting between them. The CDR3 region is CAISAQLTDTQYF. The CDR3 region has the DNA TGTGCCATCAGTGCACAGCTCACAGATACGCAGTATTTT.

The chain recombines TRBV30 with TRBJ1-2; 7 bases are a match to TRBD1. Germline CDR1 reads GTSNPN; CDR2 reads SVGIG (reference sequence). V shed 0 bases, J shed 7 bases, and the junction held 14 bases outside the gene matches. The CDR3 contains 16 residues. This CDR3 reads CAWSVPPHRGSGGYTF. The CDR3, as DNA: TGTGCCTGGAGTGTACCCCCTCACAGGGGATCGGGTGGCTACACCTTC.

The rearrangement uses TRBV27 and TRBJ1-1; D call uncertain. Trimming took off 6 bases at V and 11 bases at J, with 16 bases between the two ends. Per germline, CDR1 MNHEY and CDR2 SMNVEV (reference sequence). The length of the CDR3 is 12 residues. CDR3: CASRDGPGRAFF. As DNA, the CDR3 is TGTGCCAGCAGGGACGGCCCCGGTAGGGCTTTCTTT.

This sequence joins TRBV29-1 and TRBJ2-7; 8 positions match TRBD2. Germline CDR1 SQVTM, CDR2 ANQGSEA. The length of the CDR3 is 12 residues. Trimming removed 3 bases from V and 6 bases from J; junction bases left unmatched: 4. CDR3 nucleotides: TGCAGCGTTGACCCGGGGGGGGGCGAGCAGTACTTC. This sequence encodes CSVDPGGGEQYF.

The CDR3 sequence: CASSATEAETQYF. The CDR3 region has the DNA TGTGCCAGCAGCGCAACAGAGGCGGAGACCCAGTACTTC. The chain couples TRBV9 to TRBJ2-5, with D unclear. Per the germline V gene, CDR1 is SGDLS and CDR2 is YYNGEE. V gave up 3 bases and J gave up 5 bases, with 11 bases separating them. CDR3 length equals 13 residues.

The V gene is TRBV4-3, the J gene TRBJ2-2; tentative D call: TRBD2 (7 bases). Germline V gene lookup returns CDR1 LGHNA and CDR2 YSLEER. The CDR3 is 14 residues long. Trimming took off 4 bases at V and 4 bases at J, with 10 bases between the two ends. The CDR3 region has the DNA TGCGCCAGCAGCCTAGGGGGGGTCACCGGGGAGCTGTTTTTT. Its protein product is CASSLGGVTGELFF.

This clone has a single count. This chain connects TRBV19 to TRBJ1-1; D is unresolved. Germline V gene sequence: CDR1 LNHDA, CDR2 SQIVND (reference sequence). The CDR3 has 11 residues. V was clipped by 8 bases and J by 5 bases, with 9 bases between them. DNA of the CDR3: TGTGCCAGTTCTTACGGGACTGAAGCTTTCTTT. Translated: CASSYGTEAFF.

The J gene is TRBJ2-2, the V gene TRBV19; 9 nucleotides line up with TRBD2. In germline, CDR1 is LNHDA, CDR2 SQIVND (reference sequence). Unmatched junction bases numbered 4, after V lost 3 bases and J lost 5 bases. This CDR3 is built from 15 residues. The CDR3 sequence is CASSMSSGRTGELFF. The CDR3 coding sequence is TGTGCCAGTAGTATGAGTAGCGGGAGAACCGGGGAGCTGTTTTTT. Combining the CDR3 with reference TRBV19 and TRBJ2-2 gives the whole variable domain DGGITQSPKYLFRKEGQNVTLSCEQNLNHDAMYWYRQDPGQGLRLIYYSQIVNDFQKGDIAEGYSVSREKKESFPLTVTSAQKNPTAFYLCASSMSSGRTGELFFGEGSRLTVL.

This clone was detected once. DNA of the CDR3: TGTGCCAGCAGTTCTGATACGCAGTATTTT. Translated: CASSSDTQYF. The rearrangement links TRBV25-1 to TRBJ2-3; no clear D. The CDR3 extends over 10 amino acids. V lost 5 bases, J lost 6 bases, and 3 bases lay in between. Germline V gene lookup returns CDR1 MGHDK and CDR2 SYGVNS.

The chain uses TRBV6-5 and TRBJ2-7; TRBD1 matches at 7 bases. V was clipped by 7 bases and J by 0 bases; unmatched bases: 6. CDR1 is MNHEY, CDR2 SVGAGI, per germline. The CDR3 sequence is 14 residues long. CDR3 region: CASKGQSNSYEQYF. The CDR3 coding sequence is TGTGCCAGCAAGGGACAGAGCAACTCCTACGAGCAGTACTTC.

This sequence joins TRBV7-3 and TRBJ1-1; D is uncertain. Deletions cut 2 bases from V and 0 bases from J, with 10 bases between. Germline values: CDR1 SGHTA, CDR2 FQGTGA. There are 15 residues in the CDR3. This chain's CDR3 is CASSLRASMNTEAFF. CDR3 nucleotide sequence: TGTGCCAGCAGCTTACGGGCCAGCATGAACACTGAAGCTTTCTTT.

The chain employs TRBV7-3 and TRBJ2-1, with 14 nucleotides matching TRBD2. In germline, CDR1 is SGHTA, CDR2 FQGTGA. This CDR3 is 15 amino acids long. V gave up 5 bases and J gave up 9 bases; unmatched junction bases: 6. The CDR3 coding sequence is TGTGCCAGCAGCGCCACCGGGACTAGCGGGAGTGAGCAGTTCTTC. This sequence encodes CASSATGTSGSEQFF. The full variable domain, completed using reference TRBV7-3 and TRBJ2-1, is GAGVSQTPSNKVTEKGKYVELRCDPISGHTALYWYRQSLGQGPEFLIYFQGTGAADDSGLPNDRFFAVRPEGSVSTLKIQRTERGDSAVYLCASSATGTSGSEQFFGPGTRLTVL.

The chain combines TRBV7-8 with TRBJ2-7; 8 positions agree with TRBD1. The CDR3 runs to 14 residues. With 5 bases clipped from V and 4 bases from J, the junction kept 7 bases outside the gene matches. CDR1 and CDR2 from the germline V gene are SGHVS and FQNEAQ. This CDR3 reads CASSVRQGRYEQYF. For the CDR3, the DNA is TGTGCCAGCAGCGTAAGACAGGGGAGGTACGAGCAGTACTTC.

This chain links TRBV3-1 (or the pseudogene TRBV3-2) with TRBJ1-2, with D hard to call. Germline V gene lookup returns CDR1 LGHDT and CDR2 YNNKEL (reference sequence). The V end was cut by 0 bases, the J end by 5 bases, with 7 bases between. The CDR3 spans 13 residues. The CDR3 reads CASSQDGEYGYTF. CDR3 DNA sequence: TGTGCCAGCAGCCAAGACGGGGAGTATGGCTACACCTTC.

The gene calls are TRBV7-9 and TRBJ1-5; D is uncertain. There are 14 residues in the CDR3. The germline V gene has CDR1 SEHNR and CDR2 FQNEAQ (reference sequence). V was cut by 5 bases and J by 6 bases, with 14 bases left in between. The CDR3 bases are TGTGCCAGCAGCCTAGGGCGGGTCGGTCAGCCCCAGCATTTT. Its protein product is CASSLGRVGQPQHF.

The V call is TRBV5-6, the J call TRBJ2-3; 12 bases map to TRBD2. V shed 2 bases and J 0 bases; nucleotides not matched to a gene: 1. CDR1 and CDR2 from the germline V gene are SGHDT and YYEEEE. The CDR3 length is 16 residues. The CDR3 loop is CASSLGLAGSTDTQYF. As DNA, the CDR3 is TGTGCCAGCAGCTTAGGACTAGCGGGGAGCACAGATACGCAGTATTTT.

The chain combines TRBV19 with TRBJ2-7, with D perhaps TRBD1 (6 bases). V was trimmed by 3 bases and J by 3 bases, leaving 9 bases between them. CDR3 length: 13 amino acids. Germline values: CDR1 LNHDA, CDR2 SQIVND (reference sequence). In nucleotides, the CDR3 is TGTGCCAGTAGTATGGACAGCAGCTACGAGCAGTACTTC. Its translation is CASSMDSSYEQYF.

The gene calls are TRBV24-1 and TRBJ1-2, with D possibly TRBD1 on 6 matching bases. Germline V CDR1 and CDR2: KGHDR, SFDVKD. The germline V and J ends were trimmed by 7 bases and 0 bases, with 8 bases remaining between them. The CDR3 length is 13 residues. The CDR3 DNA reads as TGTGCCACCAGCCCAGGGGCTAACTATGGCTACACCTTC. Amino acids: CATSPGANYGYTF.

The chain carries TRBV5-1 and TRBJ2-2, with D uncertain. V lost 2 bases to trimming and J lost 4 bases, with 9 bases between them. The CDR3 totals 14 residues. Per the germline V gene, CDR1 is SGHRS and CDR2 is YFSETQ. The CDR3, as DNA: TGCGCCAGCAGCTTAAAGGGAAGCACCGGGGAGCTGTTTTTT. The encoded protein is CASSLKGSTGELFF. Full variable domain (rest looked up from reference TRBV5-1 and TRBJ2-2): KAGVTQTPRYLIKTRGQQVTLSCSPISGHRSVSWYQQTPGQGLQFLFEYFSETQRNKGNFPGRFSGRQFSNSRSEMNVSTLELGDSALYLCASSLKGSTGELFFGEGSRLTVL.